Below, 26 T cell receptor beta chains from the same sample are listed, as sequenced in a study of blood T cells in healthy people across ages. A second about 7 to 12 cycle PCR used barcoded and J-beta primers. TCRdb re-called the 5' RACE reads through MiXCR, storing one row per CDR3 protein. The sample carries 850,000 to 1,000,000 distinct CDR3 sequences, roughly 47% recorded once. The specimen was blood. These receptors originate from an older woman in good health.

This clonotype was observed a handful of times. The CDR3 bases are TGTGCCAGCAGCTCTATAACCTACAATGAGCAGTTCTTC. Its translation is CASSSITYNEQFF. This chain connects TRBV7-9 to TRBJ2-1; D unresolved. CDR3 length: 13 residues. Trimming took 4 bases from V and 2 from J, leaving 6 bases between them. Germline V gives CDR1 SEHNR, CDR2 FQNEAQ (reference sequence).

This clonotype was detected only a few times. The chain links TRBV6-2 or TRBV6-3 to TRBJ2-7; D unclear. The CDR3 is 16 amino acids. V gave up 6 bases and J gave up 0 bases, with 18 bases separating them. CDR1 and CDR2 (germline): MNHEY, SVGEGT. The CDR3 protein is CASSPWIWKGSYEQYF. The CDR3 DNA reads as TGTGCCAGCAGCCCCTGGATTTGGAAGGGCTCCTACGAGCAGTACTTC.

CDR3 sequence reads: CASTWTDNIRTNEKLFF. CDR3 DNA sequence: TGTGCCAGCACTTGGACAGATAATATTAGAACTAATGAAAAACTGTTTTTT. The chain combines TRBV12-3 or TRBV12-4 with TRBJ1-4, with D maybe TRBD1 (6 bases). The V and J ends lost 7 bases and 1 base respectively, with 19 bases between them. CDR3 length: 17 residues.

This clonotype was seen a handful of times. The gene calls are TRBV28 and TRBJ2-3; D is unresolved. V lost 6 bases, J lost 2 bases, and 9 bases lay in between. The CDR3 totals 13 residues. The germline CDR1 and CDR2 sequences are MDHEN and SYDVKM. DNA of the CDR3: TGTGCCAGCAGATCCGAGCTCACAGATACGCAGTATTTT. This codes for CASRSELTDTQYF. Together with reference TRBV28 and TRBJ2-3, the CDR3 gives the full variable domain: DVKVTQSSRYLVKRTGEKVFLECVQDMDHENMFWYRQDPGLGLRLIYFSYDVKMKEKGDIPEGYSVSREKKERFSLILESASTNQTSMYLCASRSELTDTQYFGPGTRLTVL.

V is TRBV2 and J is TRBJ1-5; perhaps TRBD1 as D (5 bases). V shed 3 bases and J shed 6 bases, with 15 bases lying between them. Germline values: CDR1 SNHLY, CDR2 FYNNEI. There are 15 residues in the CDR3. CDR3 residues: CASSDGARKSQPQHF. CDR3 nucleotide sequence: TGTGCCAGCAGTGATGGGGCTCGGAAAAGTCAGCCCCAGCATTTT.

This clonotype came up a few times. V and J are TRBV10-3 and TRBJ1-2, with TRBD1 matching 10 bases. Germline V gene lookup returns CDR1 ENHRY and CDR2 SYGVKD. The CDR3 extends over 14 amino acids. V lost 3 bases to trimming and J lost 4 bases; unmatched junction nucleotides: 2. CDR3 in amino acids: CAISEGDRGYGYTF. The DNA of the CDR3 is TGTGCCATCAGTGAAGGGGACAGGGGCTATGGCTACACCTTC.

The gene calls are TRBV6-2 or TRBV6-3 and TRBJ1-2, with D perhaps matching TRBD1 (6 bases). The V end was cut by 3 bases, the J end by 4 bases, with 18 bases between. In germline, CDR1 is MNHEY, CDR2 SVGEGT. The CDR3 has 16 amino acids. This CDR3 reads CASSYAPTGLAYGYTF. The CDR3 nucleotides read TGTGCCAGCAGTTATGCTCCAACAGGGCTCGCCTATGGCTACACCTTC.

This sequence joins TRBV7-9 and TRBJ1-1, with D uncertain. The CDR3 consists of 12 residues. V was shortened by 5 bases and J by 1 base, with 5 bases between the two germline ends. Germline V CDR1 and CDR2: SEHNR, FQNEAQ (reference sequence). The CDR3, as DNA: TGTGCCAGCAGCGGTCGGAACACTGAAGCTTTCTTT. It yields the protein CASSGRNTEAFF. Variable domain in full (rest from reference TRBV7-9 and TRBJ1-1): DTGVSQNPRHKITKRGQNVTFRCDPISEHNRLYWYRQTLGQGPEFLTYFQNEAQLEKSRLLSDRFSAERPKGSFSTLEIQRTEQGDSAMYLCASSGRNTEAFFGQGTRLTVV.

The chain couples TRBV20-1 to TRBJ1-2, with TRBD1 identical over 7 bases. The germline CDR1 and CDR2 sequences are DFQATT and SNEGSKA (reference sequence). This CDR3 spans 12 amino acids. The junction had 3 bases not matched to a gene; V was cut back by 5 bases and J by 3 bases. As DNA, the CDR3 is TGCAGTGCTCAACAGGGGCACTATGGCTACACCTTC. It translates to CSAQQGHYGYTF.

This clonotype has just a few counts. The chain recombines TRBV13 with TRBJ1-6, with 7 bases matching TRBD1. CDR3 size: 17 residues. Germline V lookup: CDR1 PRHDT, CDR2 FYEKMQ (reference sequence). Trimming at V came to 0 bases and at J to 8 bases, leaving 10 bases not matched to a gene. The CDR3 here is CASSLGLVRGSDSPLHF. The CDR3 DNA reads as TGTGCCAGCAGCTTAGGCCTGGTCAGGGGGTCGGATTCACCCCTCCACTTT. The whole variable domain, filled in from reference TRBV13 and TRBJ1-6, reads AAGVIQSPRHLIKEKRETATLKCYPIPRHDTVYWYQQGPGQDPQFLISFYEKMQSDKGSIPDRFSAQQFSDYHSELNMSSLELGDSALYFCASSLGLVRGSDSPLHFGNGTRLTVT.

The rearrangement joins TRBV12-3 or TRBV12-4 to TRBJ2-4, with TRBD1 matching over 7 bases. The assigned J gene may be wrong: the sequence end matches TRBJ2-5 better. The CDR3 runs to 15 residues. The CDR3 reads CASTTIGTAQETQYF. DNA for the CDR3: TGTGCCAGCACCACTATCGGGACAGCCCAAGAGACCCAGTACTTC.

V usage is TRBV6-6 and J usage is TRBJ2-1; D not resolved. The DNA end is more similar to TRBJ2-7, so the J call may be wrong. The CDR3 consists of 14 residues. From germline, CDR1 is MNHNY and CDR2 SVGAGI (reference sequence). For the CDR3, the DNA is TGTGCCAGCAGTTACCACCCGTCCTACAATGAGCAGTACTTC. Translated, it gives CASSYHPSYNEQYF.

The genes are TRBV27 and TRBJ1-6; D is unresolved. V lost 4 bases and J 7 bases, leaving 14 bases between the germline ends. The CDR3 covers 15 residues. Germline-derived CDR1 and CDR2 are MNHEY and SMNVEV (reference sequence). Written as DNA, the CDR3 is TGTGCCAGCAGTTATGCGATGGGCCTAAATTCACCCCTCCACTTT. Translating it yields CASSYAMGLNSPLHF.

The V call is TRBV28, the J call TRBJ2-4; 9 nucleotides match TRBD2. The CDR3 runs 17 residues. J lost 0 bases, V lost 5 bases, and 8 bases had no gene match. Germline V gene sequence: CDR1 MDHEN, CDR2 SYDVKM. CDR3 nucleotide sequence: TGTGCCAGCAGTGGGATAGCGGGAGAGATAGCCAAAAACATTCAGTACTTC. It encodes CASSGIAGEIAKNIQYF.

The chain carries TRBV5-1 and TRBJ2-1; D may be TRBD2 (6 bases). V was clipped by 4 bases and J by 8 bases, with 19 bases between them. The germline gives CDR1 SGHRS, CDR2 YFSETQ. The CDR3 runs 15 residues. CDR3 sequence reads: CASSRGDRGADEQFF. Written as DNA, the CDR3 is TGCGCCAGCAGCAGAGGAGACCGCGGGGCGGATGAGCAGTTCTTC.

The chain couples TRBV24-1 to TRBJ2-3; 9 nucleotides agree with TRBD1. Unmatched junction bases numbered 6, after V lost 7 bases and J lost 5 bases. This CDR3 comprises 14 residues. Per the germline V gene, CDR1 is KGHDR and CDR2 is SFDVKD. CDR3 nucleotides: TGTGCCACCAGCCTCGGACAGGGGATAGATACGCAGTATTTT. It encodes CATSLGQGIDTQYF.

This clonotype was seen just once. CDR3 loop: CASSLKGHTGANVLTF. The CDR3 region has the DNA TGTGCCAGCAGCTTAAAGGGTCATACTGGGGCCAACGTCCTGACTTTC. The genes are TRBV7-9 and TRBJ2-6; D gene ambiguous. Trimming stripped 2 bases from V and 2 bases from J, with 10 bases between. Germline V lookup: CDR1 SEHNR, CDR2 FQNEAQ (reference sequence). The CDR3 is 16 residues long.

This clonotype has ten or more counts. V usage is TRBV5-1 and J usage is TRBJ1-4; D gene ambiguous. The germline V gene has CDR1 SGHRS and CDR2 YFSETQ. The V gene lost 0 bases and the J gene lost 4 bases, with 4 bases spanning the gap. CDR3 length equals 13 residues. DNA of the CDR3: TGCGCCAGCAGCTTGGGGGGTAATGAAAAACTGTTTTTT. It is translated as CASSLGGNEKLFF.

This clonotype has more than one count but fewer than ten. This chain uses TRBV7-6 with TRBJ1-5; no clear D. The CDR3 is made up of 17 amino acids. V was trimmed by 1 base and J by 4 bases, leaving 17 bases between them. The germline V gene encodes CDR1 SGHVS and CDR2 FNYEAQ. CDR3 loop: CASSLVPVGPLNQPQHF. DNA of the CDR3: TGTGCCAGCAGCTTAGTCCCTGTAGGGCCGCTGAATCAGCCCCAGCATTTT.

This clonotype occurred a few times. The V and J genes are TRBV20-1 and TRBJ2-1; 8 bases are shared with TRBD2. The CDR3 sequence is 16 residues long. Germline lookup yields CDR1 DFQATT and CDR2 SNEGSKA (reference sequence). The junction had 14 bases not matched to a gene; V was cut back by 4 bases and J by 6 bases. The chain's CDR3 is CSATFLTSGHLNEQFF. The DNA of the CDR3 is TGCAGTGCTACTTTCCTTACTAGCGGCCACCTCAATGAGCAGTTCTTC.

This clonotype has a handful of counts. The V gene is TRBV5-1, the J gene TRBJ2-1; 7 nucleotides line up with TRBD2. Germline CDR1 reads SGHRS; CDR2 reads YFSETQ. Germline trimming cut 6 bases from V and 4 bases from J; bases unmatched to any gene: 4. The CDR3 has 13 amino acids. CDR3 in DNA: TGCGCCAGCAAGCGGGACCCTTACAATGAGCAGTTCTTC. It codes for CASKRDPYNEQFF.

This chain connects TRBV24-1 to TRBJ2-5, with no clear D. The better agreement between TRBJ2-7 and the DNA end casts doubt on the J call. The length of the CDR3 is 13 residues. Looked up from germline, CDR1 is KGHDR and CDR2 is SFDVKD. The CDR3 bases are TGTGCCACCGGGTCACAGATAACCTACGAGCAGTACTTC. It specifies CATGSQITYEQYF.

The chain has TRBV28 and TRBJ2-1; a possible D gene is TRBD2 (5 bases). Germline loops: CDR1 MDHEN, CDR2 SYDVKM. Trimming cost V 4 bases and J 9 bases, with 22 bases left between them. This CDR3 comprises 16 residues. CDR3 residues: CASSSRGRGQWVEQFF. The CDR3 DNA reads TGTGCCAGCAGTTCCCGAGGGCGCGGCCAGTGGGTTGAGCAGTTCTTC.

The chain carries TRBV20-1 and TRBJ2-7; 9 bases fit TRBD2. This CDR3 comprises 13 residues. Per germline, CDR1 DFQATT and CDR2 SNEGSKA (reference sequence). V lost 5 bases, J lost 6 bases, and 8 bases stayed unmatched. CDR3: CSAFAGTSSEQYF. The CDR3 DNA is TGCAGTGCTTTTGCCGGGACTAGCTCCGAGCAGTACTTC.

This clonotype was seen only a few times. The V call is TRBV29-1, the J call TRBJ2-2; D may match TRBD1 or TRBD2 (6 bases each). Germline V gene data show CDR1 as SQVTM and CDR2 as ANQGSEA. CDR3 length: 13 residues. V lost 5 bases and J lost 7, with 14 bases in between. CDR3 nucleotides: TGCAGCGTTAGTTGGGGGGCCATCGGGGAGCTGTTTTTT. Its protein is CSVSWGAIGELFF.

The CDR3 DNA follows: TGCGCCAGCAGCTGGGGGAGGCCGACCGCATATGGCTACACCTTC. This translates into CASSWGRPTAYGYTF. The chain couples TRBV5-1 to TRBJ1-2; TRBD1 is a possible D gene (5 bases). The V end lost 3 bases, the J end lost 5 bases, and 17 bases lay between the germline ends. CDR3 length: 15 amino acids. CDR1 is SGHRS, CDR2 YFSETQ, per germline. The full variable domain, completed using reference TRBV5-1 and TRBJ1-2, is KAGVTQTPRYLIKTRGQQVTLSCSPISGHRSVSWYQQTPGQGLQFLFEYFSETQRNKGNFPGRFSGRQFSNSRSEMNVSTLELGDSALYLCASSWGRPTAYGYTFGSGTRLTVV.